What follows are 21 T cell receptor beta chains derived from one specimen sequenced in a study of Ad26.COV2.S vaccination and SARS-CoV-2 variants. The sample's treatment: roughly 19 received Ad26.COV2.S at low or high dose, single or two shots; 5 received placebo; per-sample allocation not given. Collection of the samples took place on day 63 after the first injection of vaccine or placebo. Repertoires were generated with immunoSEQ multiplex PCR, while TCRdb's copy carries only in-frame clones and drops some. Of roughly 400,000 clones listed, 92% were seen once; the top ten hold about 1.7%. Material: peripheral blood, obtained in a trial of Ad26.COV2.S vaccine versus placebo. All receptors derive from a person between 18 and 60 years old who received the Ad26.COV2.S COVID-19 vaccine or a placebo.

This clone showed up just once. The chain carries TRBV5-1 and TRBJ1-2, with a weak D call TRBD1 (6 bases). V lost 4 bases and J 3 bases, leaving 10 bases between the germline ends. CDR1 is SGHRS and CDR2 is YFSETQ in the germline V gene. The CDR3 covers 13 residues. CDR3 nucleotides: TGCGCCAGCAGCCCCCGGACAGACTATGGCTACACCTTC. This gives the protein CASSPRTDYGYTF.

This chain uses TRBV7-9 with TRBJ2-7, with D perhaps TRBD2 (7 bases). The CDR3 has 15 residues. The ends were cut back, 3 bases at V and 0 bases at J, with 12 bases in the middle. Germline V gene data show CDR1 as SEHNR and CDR2 as FQNEAQ (reference sequence). The CDR3 loop is CASSFSGGASYEQYF. Written as DNA, the CDR3 is TGTGCCAGCAGCTTCTCGGGGGGCGCCTCCTACGAGCAGTACTTC.

This chain connects TRBV6-6 to TRBJ1-3, with D tentatively TRBD1 (6 bases). V gave up 2 bases and J gave up 3 bases, with 11 bases separating them. In germline, CDR1 is MNHNY, CDR2 SVGAGI (reference sequence). The CDR3 spans 15 residues. CDR3 sequence (DNA): TGTGCCAGCAGTTACCCGGGGGCGGGTGGAAACACCATATATTTT. Translation gives CASSYPGAGGNTIYF.

This rearrangement joins TRBV7-9 to TRBJ1-4, with 9 bases fitting TRBD1. Germline CDR1 is SEHNR and CDR2 is FQNEAQ (reference sequence). The CDR3 extends over 14 amino acids. V dropped 3 bases and J dropped 8; count of bases not matched to a gene: 4. In nucleotides, the CDR3 is TGTGCCAGCAGCTTCGGGACAGGGCAGGAAAAACTGTTTTTT. Its translation: CASSFGTGQEKLFF.

The rearrangement uses TRBV10-2 and TRBJ1-5; 8 bases align to TRBD1. Per the germline V gene, CDR1 is WSHSY and CDR2 is SAAADI. This CDR3 is 15 amino acids long. Losses at the gene ends were 7 bases for V and 4 bases for J; bases not matched to a gene: 9. The CDR3 loop reads CASTFDRGSNQPQHF. CDR3 nucleotides: TGCGCCAGCACTTTCGACAGGGGCAGTAATCAGCCCCAGCATTTT.

The chain links TRBV4-1 to TRBJ1-1; a weak D match, TRBD1 (5 bases). The CDR3 is made up of 16 amino acids. Germline V gives CDR1 MGHRA, CDR2 YSYEKL. Between the trimmed V and J ends, which lost 3 bases and 0 bases, there was a span of 14 bases. The CDR3 is CASSQADSLLNTEAFF. The DNA of the CDR3 is TGCGCCAGCAGCCAGGCTGACAGTCTACTGAACACTGAAGCTTTCTTT.

This chain joins TRBV6-2 or TRBV6-3 and TRBJ1-3; no firm D call. V gave up 4 bases and J gave up 0 bases, with 22 bases separating them. Germline-derived CDR1 and CDR2 are MNHEY and SVGEGT. CDR3 length: 19 amino acids. CDR3 sequence (DNA): TGTGCCAGCAGTTTACTACGGTTTCAGGAGCTGATCTCTGGAAACACCATATATTTT. Translation gives CASSLLRFQELISGNTIYF.

This chain links TRBV28 with TRBJ2-7; 9 nucleotides match TRBD1. Germline assignment: CDR1 MDHEN and CDR2 SYDVKM. This CDR3 is built from 17 residues. V dropped 3 bases and J dropped 3; count of bases not matched to a gene: 12. CDR3 in amino acids: CASSFYPGTGRGYEQYF. In nucleotides, the CDR3 is TGTGCCAGCAGTTTCTACCCCGGGACAGGGCGAGGCTACGAGCAGTACTTC.

The V gene is TRBV6-6, the J gene TRBJ2-7; 9 positions agree with TRBD2. Germline V gives CDR1 MNHNY, CDR2 SVGAGI (reference sequence). The CDR3 runs 15 residues. Trimming cost V 1 base and J 1 base; bases outside gene matches: 2. CDR3 region: CASSYFGLASYEQYF. As DNA, the CDR3 is TGTGCCAGCAGTTACTTTGGACTAGCGTCCTACGAGCAGTACTTC.

J is TRBJ1-1 and V is TRBV7-9; D ambiguous. CDR1 SEHNR and CDR2 FQNEAQ come from the germline V gene (reference sequence). V gave up 7 bases and J gave up 4 bases, with 16 bases separating them. CDR3 length: 14 amino acids. CDR3 residues: CASTPVAWGTEAFF. The CDR3 nucleotides read TGTGCCAGCACCCCCGTCGCTTGGGGCACTGAAGCTTTCTTT. The entire variable domain, with the rest obtained from reference TRBV7-9 and TRBJ1-1, is as follows: DTGVSQNPRHKITKRGQNVTFRCDPISEHNRLYWYRQTLGQGPEFLTYFQNEAQLEKSRLLSDRFSAERPKGSFSTLEIQRTEQGDSAMYLCASTPVAWGTEAFFGQGTRLTVV.

The chain uses TRBV6-5 and TRBJ1-3; no clear D gene. Between the trimmed V and J ends, which lost 6 bases and 0 bases, there was a span of 9 bases. The V gene's germline CDR1 is MNHEY and CDR2 SVGAGI. The CDR3 covers 14 residues. The CDR3 loop is CASRLTYSGNTIYF. As DNA, the CDR3 is TGTGCCAGCAGACTGACCTACTCTGGAAACACCATATATTTT.

With respect to this clone: The junction departs from the called germline gene at one end, perhaps through a read error. J is TRBJ1-4 and V is TRBV30; TRBD1 is a possible D gene (6 bases). The CDR3 loop spans 13 amino acids. Germline V gene data show CDR1 as GTSNPN and CDR2 as SVGIG (reference sequence). The CDR3 nucleotides read TGTGCCTGGAGTGTAGGTGGGGGACAACAACATCTTTTT. It specifies CAWSVGGGQQHLF.

The table lists this clone with a count of one. The V call is TRBV28, the J call TRBJ2-1, with D tentatively TRBD1 (7 bases). CDR1 and CDR2 (germline): MDHEN, SYDVKM. Trimming stripped 6 bases from V and 2 bases from J, with 14 bases between. The CDR3 is 15 amino acids. The CDR3 DNA follows: TGTGCCAGCAGGGAGGGGGCTGGTACCTACAATGAGCAGTTCTTC. Its protein product is CASREGAGTYNEQFF.

The chain couples TRBV19 to TRBJ1-2; TRBD1 aligns across 7 bases. V dropped 7 bases and J dropped 7; count of bases not matched to a gene: 6. This CDR3 has 12 amino acids. Germline CDR1 LNHDA, CDR2 SQIVND (reference sequence). The DNA of the CDR3 is TGTGCCAGTACTATGGCAGGGGGTGGCTACACCTTC. Its translation: CASTMAGGGYTF.

This clone was detected a few times. This chain uses TRBV19 with TRBJ2-7; the match to TRBD1 covers 10 bases. Germline lookup yields CDR1 LNHDA and CDR2 SQIVND (reference sequence). Trimming took 5 bases from V and 6 from J; bases not matched to a gene: 7. The CDR3 is made up of 14 amino acids. CDR3 coding DNA: TGTGCCAGTAGTCTGGGACAGGGGACGGTCGAGCAGTACTTC. Residues: CASSLGQGTVEQYF.

V is TRBV5-6 and J is TRBJ2-1, with unresolved D. V was clipped by 0 bases and J by 4 bases, with 14 bases between them. Germline assignment: CDR1 SGHDT and CDR2 YYEEEE. This CDR3 has 16 amino acids. The CDR3 loop reads CASSLAAQLFYNEQFF. The CDR3 bases are TGTGCCAGCAGCTTGGCCGCGCAGCTGTTTTACAATGAGCAGTTCTTC.

The chain joins TRBV29-1 to TRBJ2-5, with D unclear. The V gene lost 4 bases and the J gene lost 7 bases, with 13 bases spanning the gap. The CDR3 covers 12 residues. CDR1 SQVTM and CDR2 ANQGSEA come from the germline V gene. The CDR3 loop reads CSVVGNLGTQYF. DNA for the CDR3: TGCAGCGTTGTAGGGAATCTGGGGACCCAGTACTTC. Based on the CDR3 plus reference TRBV29-1 and TRBJ2-5, the full variable domain is SAVISQKPSRDICQRGTSLTIQCQVDSQVTMMFWYRQQPGQSLTLIATANQGSEATYESGFVIDKFPISRPNLTFSTLTVSNMSPEDSSIYLCSVVGNLGTQYFGPGTRLLVL.

The chain combines TRBV9 with TRBJ2-2; D remains ambiguous. V lost 4 bases, J lost 2 bases, and 18 bases lay in between. The CDR3 extends over 17 amino acids. Germline values: CDR1 SGDLS, CDR2 YYNGEE. The CDR3 region is CASSRPSLVPNTGELFF. CDR3 DNA: TGTGCCAGCAGCCGGCCCAGTTTAGTCCCAAACACCGGGGAGCTGTTTTTT.

The chain carries TRBV5-4 and TRBJ2-3, with 12 nucleotides matching TRBD2. The CDR3 has 16 amino acids. Germline CDR1 and CDR2: SGHNT and YYREEE (reference sequence). V lost 4 bases to trimming and J lost 2 bases; unmatched junction nucleotides: 5. CDR3 in DNA: TGTGCCAGCAGCGGAGGGACTAGCGGGTTCACAGATACGCAGTATTTT. Translated, it gives CASSGGTSGFTDTQYF.

The J gene is TRBJ2-7, the V gene TRBV7-2; D might be TRBD1 or TRBD2, each matching 5 bases. The CDR3 runs to 17 residues. The germline V and J ends were trimmed by 1 base and 2 bases, with 18 bases remaining between them. Germline loops: CDR1 SGHTA, CDR2 FQGNSA. CDR3 sequence: CASSLGGVSSSPYEQYF. DNA of the CDR3: TGTGCCAGCAGCTTAGGAGGGGTCTCCAGTAGTCCCTACGAGCAGTACTTC.

The rearrangement joins TRBV5-5 to TRBJ2-7; D is possibly TRBD1 or TRBD2 (5 bases each). The CDR3 is 16 residues long. Germline V gene lookup returns CDR1 SGHKS and CDR2 YYEKEE (reference sequence). V was cut by 5 bases and J by 5 bases, with 23 bases left in between. DNA for the CDR3: TGTGCCAGCAGTCTACGGACGGGACGGGGCCTAGACGAGCAGTACTTC. Translating gives CASSLRTGRGLDEQYF.